The TCR beta chain under discussion was sequenced for a study of blood T cell repertoires in COVID-19 (dated by TCRdb to 2018 to 2020). With respect to the entire study: The collaborator samples originated in the United States, Italy and Spain and spanned the acute and convalescent phases of COVID-19. The prospective study material was composed of cDNA or gDNA derived from T cells, B-cell-depleted T cells, or PBMCs. Subjects who had been exposed to COVID-19, were actively infected with it, or had recovered from it provided the deeply sampled blood TCRbeta repertoires that made up the dataset. The repertoires were made available in a free public database intended to serve as a resource for research on the immune response to SARS-CoV-2. Samples were obtained from the ongoing ImmuneRACE study (first 160 participants) and from 950 to 1,500 subjects provided by 6 global collaborators. A de-identified subject ID, COVID-19 status, age in years and sex were almost always included in the sample metadata. HLA class I and class II types, where available, came from metadata supplied by the sample provider rather than from assay-based typing.

The collaborating institutions used their own protocols to collect whole blood in K2EDTA tubes. For TCRbeta analysis, collaborators shipped samples as frozen whole blood, isolated PBMCs, or DNA extracted from either of those sample types. TCRbeta CDR3 regions were amplified from genomic DNA using the immunoSEQ Assay, a bias-controlled multiplex PCR. The paper's data handling went like this. The number of nucleated cells in each sample was estimated by amplification of reference gene primers within the assay. To quantify the absolute abundance of each unique TCRbeta CDR3 rearrangement, sequence reads were collapsed and filtered. For each sample, productive Simpson clonality was calculated as the square root of Simpson's diversity index across productive rearrangements. TCRdb took over this immuneACCESS table, retaining in-frame rearrangements with V and J assigned. Such tables are incomplete; in checked studies, under half of the missing clones stem from an unresolved V gene, and the remainder is unexplained. The D gene and trimming were derived from the DNA, and the V and J assignments and clone size from that table. The sample table lists under 150,000 clones, approximately 80% of them with a count of one. About an eighth of the sample belongs to the ten largest clones.

Beyond this particular receptor, the publication reports: The amount of clinical and demographic metadata varied by source and participant and was provided uncurated.

Notes on this clone: Its recognized antigen is unknown. It has no much larger one-base neighbor in the sample; base qualities were not kept.

Trimming takes 7 bases off V and 9 bases off J; junction bases not matched to a gene: 14. The CDR3 measures 15 amino acids from cysteine to phenylalanine. Only the CDR3 DNA stays, 45 bases, in frame from base 1. As encoded in the germline V gene, CDR1 is MNHEY while CDR2 is SVGAGI. The V gene is TRBV6-5 and the J gene is TRBJ2-7; TRBD1 lines up with 11 middle nucleotides. The sample comprised peripheral blood. This sequence originates from a man aged 55-75 years with active or convalescent COVID-19. The DNA reads TGTGCCAGCATGAGTCGGACAGGGGGCAATTATCGGCAGTACTTC. The translation is CASMSRTGGNYRQYF.